These 13 T cell receptor beta chains share one sample of origin, sequenced in a study of shared clonotypes between healthy human individuals. Generated by immunoSEQ multiplex PCR, the TCRdb table keeps only in-frame clones and is missing some. The table includes some 2.4 million clones, roughly 93% detected once. The specimen was naive CD4+ T cells from PBMCs. Noted subset: CD45RA+ positively selected. These TCRs come from a man between 18 and 29 years old in good health. Some clones in this sample may be carry-over from other donors' samples.

The chain uses TRBV29-1 and TRBJ2-1, with D tentatively TRBD1 (6 bases). From germline, CDR1 is SQVTM and CDR2 ANQGSEA. This CDR3 is built from 15 residues. V was shortened by 7 bases and J by 2 bases, with 18 bases between the two germline ends. The DNA of the CDR3 is TGCAGCGGCCGAAGGGGGATAGGGACCTACAATGAGCAGTTCTTC. Translation: CSGRRGIGTYNEQFF.

The rearrangement joins TRBV2 to TRBJ2-4, with D possibly TRBD1 on 5 matching bases. V lost 3 bases and J lost 0, with 15 bases in between. Germline values: CDR1 SNHLY, CDR2 FYNNEI. The CDR3 extends over 17 amino acids. CDR3 in amino acids: CASSEARTNLAKNIQYF. CDR3 sequence (DNA): TGTGCCAGCAGTGAGGCCCGGACAAACCTAGCCAAAAACATTCAGTACTTC.

V and J are TRBV5-4 and TRBJ2-3; 10 bases align to TRBD2. Trimming at V came to 4 bases and at J to 2 bases, leaving 10 bases not matched to a gene. The germline CDR1 and CDR2 sequences are SGHNT and YYREEE (reference sequence). This CDR3 has 17 amino acids. The DNA for the CDR3 is TGTGCCAGCAGCCCCAGACTAGCGGGTACATTCACAGATACGCAGTATTTT. It encodes CASSPRLAGTFTDTQYF.

The rearrangement links TRBV6-1 to TRBJ2-2; possibly TRBD1 for D (5 bases). The CDR3 has 14 residues. CDR1 and CDR2 from the germline V gene are MNHNS and SASEGT. The V end lost 4 bases, the J end lost 1 base, and 7 bases lay between the germline ends. The CDR3 spells CASSGGRNTGELFF. DNA for the CDR3: TGTGCCAGCAGTGGGGGCAGGAACACCGGGGAGCTGTTTTTT.

This chain links TRBV7-9 with TRBJ2-1; 10 nucleotides line up with TRBD2. CDR1 is SEHNR and CDR2 is FQNEAQ in the germline V gene (reference sequence). Trimming removed 2 bases from V and 3 bases from J; junction bases left unmatched: 13. CDR3 size: 19 residues. The CDR3 region is CASSLTFRASGSLYNEQFF. The CDR3 DNA sequence: TGTGCCAGCAGCTTAACTTTTCGGGCTAGCGGGAGTCTCTACAATGAGCAGTTCTTC.

The table lists this clone with a count of one. The chain employs TRBV18 and TRBJ2-6; the D gene could be TRBD1 or TRBD2 (5 bases each). Trimming removed 6 bases at V and 3 bases at J, with 18 bases between. CDR3 length equals 17 residues. CDR1 KGHSH and CDR2 LQKENI come from the germline V gene. CDR3 nucleotide sequence: TGTGCCAGCTCTCACCGGGACGGAGTAGTTGGGGCCAACGTCCTGACTTTC. It codes for CASSHRDGVVGANVLTF.

This chain connects TRBV14 to TRBJ2-2; 7 bases are a match to TRBD1. CDR3 length: 16 amino acids. Per germline, CDR1 SGHDN and CDR2 FVKESK. Trimming cost V 1 base and J 0 bases; bases outside gene matches: 2. CDR3 coding DNA: TGTGCCAGCAGCCAAGGAGGGACAGCGAACACCGGGGAGCTGTTTTTT. This codes for CASSQGGTANTGELFF.

J is TRBJ2-2 and V is TRBV7-2, with 9 bases aligning to TRBD2. Per the germline V gene, CDR1 is SGHTA and CDR2 is FQGNSA. Trimming at V came to 1 base and at J to 5 bases, leaving 8 bases not matched to a gene. The CDR3 has 17 residues. DNA of the CDR3: TGTGCCAGCAGCTTAGTAGCCGCGGGAGGGCGGACCGGGGAGCTGTTTTTT. Amino acid sequence: CASSLVAAGGRTGELFF.

The chain has TRBV28 and TRBJ2-7, with D perhaps matching TRBD1 (5 bases). The CDR3 runs to 14 residues. Germline V gene lookup returns CDR1 MDHEN and CDR2 SYDVKM. The V end was cut by 5 bases, the J end by 5 bases, with 16 bases between. CDR3: CASSATGRGHEQYF. The CDR3 DNA is TGTGCCAGCAGTGCAACCGGAAGGGGTCACGAGCAGTACTTC.

In nucleotides, the CDR3 is TGCGCCAGCAGCCGTGACTGGACTGATGGAGAGCAGTACTTC. Translating it yields CASSRDWTDGEQYF. The chain uses TRBV5-1 and TRBJ2-7; a weak D match, TRBD2 (5 bases). The V gene lost 4 bases and the J gene lost 7 bases, with 18 bases spanning the gap. Germline V gene lookup returns CDR1 SGHRS and CDR2 YFSETQ. CDR3 size: 14 residues.

The chain links TRBV6-5 to TRBJ1-5, with D perhaps matching TRBD1 (6 bases). Trimming stripped 4 bases from V and 10 bases from J, with 14 bases between. Germline CDR1 MNHEY, CDR2 SVGAGI. The CDR3 length is 13 residues. CDR3 in DNA: TGTGCCAGCAGTTTACGGGGGGGCTCACCCCAGCATTTT. This translates into CASSLRGGSPQHF.

This clone was counted between two and nine times. This chain joins TRBV30 and TRBJ1-5; D might be TRBD1 (5 bases). The CDR3 runs 16 residues. Germline loops: CDR1 GTSNPN, CDR2 SVGIG (reference sequence). V lost 2 bases and J lost 1, with 15 bases in between. The CDR3 region is CAWSLGTGLSNQPQHF. The DNA of the CDR3 is TGTGCCTGGAGTTTGGGGACCGGGCTGAGCAATCAGCCCCAGCATTTT.

The V gene is TRBV5-1, the J gene TRBJ1-1, with 10 nucleotides matching TRBD1. The junction had 8 bases not matched to a gene; V was cut back by 4 bases and J by 8 bases. This CDR3 spans 14 amino acids. Germline CDR1 reads SGHRS; CDR2 reads YFSETQ. As DNA, the CDR3 is TGCGCCAGCAGCCCAGAGACAGGGGGCATCGAAGCTTTCTTT. Protein sequence: CASSPETGGIEAFF.